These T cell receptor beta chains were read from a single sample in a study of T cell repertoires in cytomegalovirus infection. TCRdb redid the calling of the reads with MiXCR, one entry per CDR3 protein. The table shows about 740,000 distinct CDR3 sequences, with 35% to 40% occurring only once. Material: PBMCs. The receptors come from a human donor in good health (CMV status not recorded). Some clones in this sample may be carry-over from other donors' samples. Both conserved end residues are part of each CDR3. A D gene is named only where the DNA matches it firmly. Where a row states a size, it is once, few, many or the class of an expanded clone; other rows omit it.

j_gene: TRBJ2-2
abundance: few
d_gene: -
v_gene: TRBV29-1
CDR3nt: TGCAGCGTTGCTCTAGGGTTGACCGGGGAGCTGTTTTTT
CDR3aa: CSVALGLTGELFF

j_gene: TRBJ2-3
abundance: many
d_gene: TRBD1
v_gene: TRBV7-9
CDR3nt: TGTGCCAGCAGCTACCGGGACAGGGGGCGCACAGATACGCAGTATTTT
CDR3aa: CASSYRDRGRTDTQYF

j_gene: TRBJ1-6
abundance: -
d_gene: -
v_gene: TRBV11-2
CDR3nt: TGTGCCAGCAGTCGCGGGGCGAGCTCCTATAATTCACCCCTCCACTTT
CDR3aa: CASSRGASSYNSPLHF

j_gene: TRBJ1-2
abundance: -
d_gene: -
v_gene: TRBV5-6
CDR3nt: TGTGCCAGCAGGGGGGGCGGCAAAGGTGGCTATGGCTACACCTTC
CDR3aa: CASRGGGKGGYGYTF

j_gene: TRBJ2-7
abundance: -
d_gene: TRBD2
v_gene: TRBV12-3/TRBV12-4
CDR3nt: TGTGCCAGCAGTATAGCGGGAGGGCCGTACGAGCAGTACTTC
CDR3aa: CASSIAGGPYEQYF

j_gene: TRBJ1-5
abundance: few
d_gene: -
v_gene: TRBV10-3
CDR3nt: TGTGCCATCAGTGAATGGGGTTTAGGAGGTCAGCCCCAGCATTTT
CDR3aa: CAISEWGLGGQPQHF

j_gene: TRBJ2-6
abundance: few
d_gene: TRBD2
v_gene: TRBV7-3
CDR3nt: TGTGCCAGCAGCTTAGGGGGCATAGCGGGGAGTGGGGCCAACGTCCTGACTTTC
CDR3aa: CASSLGGIAGSGANVLTF

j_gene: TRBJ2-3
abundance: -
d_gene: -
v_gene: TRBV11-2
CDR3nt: TGTGCCAGCAGCTTTCGGGGGCGAAGGGGTACAGATACGCAGTATTTT
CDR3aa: CASSFRGRRGTDTQYF

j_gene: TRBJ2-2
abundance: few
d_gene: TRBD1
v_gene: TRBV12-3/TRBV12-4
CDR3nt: TGTGCCAGCAGTTTATTCCGGGACAGGGACCCCGGGGAGCTGTTTTTT
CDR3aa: CASSLFRDRDPGELFF

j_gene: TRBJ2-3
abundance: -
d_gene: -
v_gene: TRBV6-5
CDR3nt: TGTGCCAGCAGTTACTCTAGCGGTTCTTCCACAGATACGCAGTATTTT
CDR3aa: CASSYSSGSSTDTQYF

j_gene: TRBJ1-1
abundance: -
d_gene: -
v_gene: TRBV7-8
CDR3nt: TGTGCCAGCATCCCCCCGGCGGCCGGGAACACTGAAGCTTTCTTT
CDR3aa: CASIPPAAGNTEAFF

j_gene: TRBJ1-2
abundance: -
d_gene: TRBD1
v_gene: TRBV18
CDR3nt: TGTGCCAGCTCACCTAGGACAGGGGGCCATGGCTACACCTTC
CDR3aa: CASSPRTGGHGYTF

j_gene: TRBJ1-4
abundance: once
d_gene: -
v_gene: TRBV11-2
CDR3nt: TGTGCCAGCAGCCTAACACGGGCTAATGAAAAACTGTTTTTT
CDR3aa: CASSLTRANEKLFF

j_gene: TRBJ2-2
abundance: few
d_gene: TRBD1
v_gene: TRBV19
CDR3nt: TGTGCCGGGACAGCCTCGAACACCGGGGAGCTGTTTTTT
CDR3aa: CAGTASNTGELFF

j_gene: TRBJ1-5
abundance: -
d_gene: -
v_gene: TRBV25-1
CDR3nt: TGTGCCAGCCCCGCAGGGGAGGAGAGGAATCAGCCCCAGCATTTT
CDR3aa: CASPAGEERNQPQHF

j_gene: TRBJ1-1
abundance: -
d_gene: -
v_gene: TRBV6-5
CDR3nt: TGTGCCAGCAGTTACTGGGGGGGTCGAGCTTTCTTT
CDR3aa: CASSYWGGRAFF

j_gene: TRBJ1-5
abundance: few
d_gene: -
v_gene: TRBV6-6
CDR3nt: TGTGCCAGCAGTTTCGACCGGGACTTGAGAAGCCAGCCCCAGCATTTT
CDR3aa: CASSFDRDLRSQPQHF

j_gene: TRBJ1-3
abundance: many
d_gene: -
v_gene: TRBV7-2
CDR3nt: TGTGCCAGCAGCTTCACGAGGGGCGACACCATATATTTT
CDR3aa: CASSFTRGDTIYF

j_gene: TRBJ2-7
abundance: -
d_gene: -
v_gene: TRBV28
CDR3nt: TGTGCCAGCAGTTTCCCCCCCGGGACCCCCGCCTACGAGCAGTACTTC
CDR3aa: CASSFPPGTPAYEQYF

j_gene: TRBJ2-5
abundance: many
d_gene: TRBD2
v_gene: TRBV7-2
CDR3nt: TGTGCCAGCAGCCAGACTAGCGGGGTCCAAGAGACCCAGTACTTC
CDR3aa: CASSQTSGVQETQYF

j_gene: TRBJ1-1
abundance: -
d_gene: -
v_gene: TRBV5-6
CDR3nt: TGTGCCAGCAGCTTGGGAGGGTTCGGGATGAACACTGAAGCTTTCTTT
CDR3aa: CASSLGGFGMNTEAFF

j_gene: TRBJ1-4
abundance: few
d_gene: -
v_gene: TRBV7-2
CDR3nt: TGTGCCAGCACCCTAGGGAGGGGAGAGGGCAAACTGTTTTTT
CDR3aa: CASTLGRGEGKLFF

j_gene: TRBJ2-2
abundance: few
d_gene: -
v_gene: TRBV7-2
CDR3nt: TGTGCCAGCAGCTGGCGCGGGCAAGTGGTGACCGGGGAGCTGTTTTTT
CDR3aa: CASSWRGQVVTGELFF

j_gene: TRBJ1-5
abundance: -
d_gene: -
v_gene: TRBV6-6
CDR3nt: TGTGCCAGCAGTTACTCGATCGATGGTCAGCCCCAGCATTTT
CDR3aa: CASSYSIDGQPQHF

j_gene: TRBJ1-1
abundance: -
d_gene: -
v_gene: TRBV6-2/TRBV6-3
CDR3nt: TGTGCCAGCAGTTACGGCCAGGTCCCCACTGAAGCTTTCTTT
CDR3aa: CASSYGQVPTEAFF

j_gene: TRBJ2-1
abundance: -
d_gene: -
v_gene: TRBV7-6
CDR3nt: TGTGCCAGCAGCTCCTACCCGTCCCACCACTACAATGAGCAGTTCTTC
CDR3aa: CASSSYPSHHYNEQFF

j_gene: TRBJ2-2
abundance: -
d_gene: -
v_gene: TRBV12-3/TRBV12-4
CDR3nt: TGTGCCAGCAGTGAGGACAGAGGCACCGGGGAGCTGTTTTTT
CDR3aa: CASSEDRGTGELFF

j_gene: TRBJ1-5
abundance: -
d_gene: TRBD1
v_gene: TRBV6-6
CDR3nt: TGTGCCAGCAGCTTTGACAGGGGGCGTCAGCCCCAGCATTTT
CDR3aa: CASSFDRGRQPQHF

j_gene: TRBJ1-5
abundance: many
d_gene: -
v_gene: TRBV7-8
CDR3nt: TGTGCCAGCAGCTTAGAACGGTATAGCAATCAGCCCCAGCATTTT
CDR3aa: CASSLERYSNQPQHF

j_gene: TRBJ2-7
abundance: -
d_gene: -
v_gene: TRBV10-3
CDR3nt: TGTGCCATCAGAGCAGGGACCCGCTCCTACGAGCATTACTTC
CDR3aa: CAIRAGTRSYEHYF